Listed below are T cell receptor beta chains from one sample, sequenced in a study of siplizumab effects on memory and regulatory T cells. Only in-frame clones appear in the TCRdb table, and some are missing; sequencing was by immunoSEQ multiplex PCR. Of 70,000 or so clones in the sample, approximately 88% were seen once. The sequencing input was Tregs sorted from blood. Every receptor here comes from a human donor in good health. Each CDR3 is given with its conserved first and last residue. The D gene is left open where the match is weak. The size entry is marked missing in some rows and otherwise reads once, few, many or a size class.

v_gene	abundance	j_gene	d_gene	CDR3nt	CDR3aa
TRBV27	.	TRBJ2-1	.	TGTGCCAGCAGTTTCGTGGGCACCCATGAGCAGTTCTTC	CASSFVGTHEQFF
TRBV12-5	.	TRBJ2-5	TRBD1	TGTGCTAGTGGTTTGGAAACGACAGGGGGACCAGAGACCCAGTACTTC	CASGLETTGGPETQYF
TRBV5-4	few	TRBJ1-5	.	TGTGCCAGCAGCTTTGACAATCAGCCCCAGCATTTT	CASSFDNQPQHF
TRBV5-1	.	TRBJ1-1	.	TGCGCCAGCAGCTTAACGGGAGGTGGTGAAGCTTTCTTT	CASSLTGGGEAFF
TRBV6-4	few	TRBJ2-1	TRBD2	TGTGCCAGCAGTGAGGGCGGGAGCGGGTACAATGAGCAGTTCTTC	CASSEGGSGYNEQFF
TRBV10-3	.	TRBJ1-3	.	TGTGCCATCAGTTATACCGGGACCGGACCTGGAAACACCATATATTTT	CAISYTGTGPGNTIYF
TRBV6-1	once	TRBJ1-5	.	TGTGCCAGCAGTGAAGCGCTCCGGGGGGGGCGACACACAATGGGAAGCAATCAGCCCCAGCATTTT	CASSEALRGGRHTMGSNQPQHF
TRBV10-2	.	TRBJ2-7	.	TGCGCCAGCAGTGGGACGGACGAGCAGTACTTC	CASSGTDEQYF
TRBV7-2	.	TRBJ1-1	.	TGTGCCAGCAGCCGTAGGGGCCAGGAGAACACTGAAGCTTTCTTT	CASSRRGQENTEAFF
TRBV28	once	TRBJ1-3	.	TGTGCCAGCAGTACGGGACCGAGGTCTGGAAACACCATATATTTT	CASSTGPRSGNTIYF
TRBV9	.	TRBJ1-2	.	TGTGCCAGCAGCGTAGTGGGGGGAGGCTACACCTTC	CASSVVGGGYTF
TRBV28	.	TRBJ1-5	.	TGTGCCAGCAGATCCCACAGTAGCAATCAGCCCCAGCATTTT	CASRSHSSNQPQHF
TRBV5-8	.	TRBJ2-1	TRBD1	TGTGCCAGCAATGGTCGGACAGGTTACAATGAGCAGTTCTTC	CASNGRTGYNEQFF
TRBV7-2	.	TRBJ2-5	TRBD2	TGTGCCAGCAGACCTTCGGGACTAGCGGGAAAGGAGACCCAGTACTTC	CASRPSGLAGKETQYF
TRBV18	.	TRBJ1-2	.	TGTGCCAGCTCACCAGATAACTATGGCTACACCTTC	CASSPDNYGYTF
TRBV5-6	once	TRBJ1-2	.	TGTGCCAGCAGCTCACAGGGTCTCCTCTATGGCTACACCTTC	CASSSQGLLYGYTF
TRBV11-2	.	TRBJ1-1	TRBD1	TGTGCCAGCACCTTACTCAGGGGGCTGGGTGAAGCTTTCTTT	CASTLLRGLGEAFF
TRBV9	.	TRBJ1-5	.	TGTGCCAGCAGCCGAGGGGGGATCGGCAATCAGCCCCAGCATTTT	CASSRGGIGNQPQHF
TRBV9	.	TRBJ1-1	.	TGTGCCAGCAGCGCCACCCCGGGGGGGGCGGGCACTGAAGCTTTCTTT	CASSATPGGAGTEAFF
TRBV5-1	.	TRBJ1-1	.	TGCGCCAGCAGCGGCTGGTCAGGGAACACTGAAGCTTTCTTT	CASSGWSGNTEAFF
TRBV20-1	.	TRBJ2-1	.	TGCAGTGCTACAGCCTACAATGAGCAGTTCTTC	CSATAYNEQFF
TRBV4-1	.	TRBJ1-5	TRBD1	TGCGCCAGCAGCCAAGGAACAGGGGGCGGGGATCAGCCCCAGCATTTT	CASSQGTGGGDQPQHF
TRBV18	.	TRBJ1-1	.	TGTGCCAGCTCACCACTTGATGGTAAGGGGATGACTTTCTTT	CASSPLDGKGMTFF
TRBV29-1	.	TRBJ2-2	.	TGCAGCGTTCAGTTGCAATCGAACACCGGGGAGCTGTTTTTT	CSVQLQSNTGELFF
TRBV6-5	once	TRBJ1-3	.	TGTGCCAGCAGCCTATCTGGAAACACCATATATTTT	CASSLSGNTIYF
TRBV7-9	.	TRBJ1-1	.	TGTGCCAGCTCCCGAAACAGGAACACTGAAGCTTTCTTT	CASSRNRNTEAFF
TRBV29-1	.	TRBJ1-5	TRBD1	TGCAGCGTTGCCCAGGGGGGGAGCAATCAGCCCCAGCATTTT	CSVAQGGSNQPQHF
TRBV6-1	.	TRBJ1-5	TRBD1	TGTGCCAGCAGTGGGACAGGGGGCGCAGGCAATCAGCCCCAGCATTTT	CASSGTGGAGNQPQHF
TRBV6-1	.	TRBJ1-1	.	TGTGCCAGCAGTTGGCGACATCTGGGAAACACTGAAGCTTTCTTT	CASSWRHLGNTEAFF
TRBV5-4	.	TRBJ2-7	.	TGTGCCAGCAGCTTGGAGCCGGGACAAAGCTACGAGCAGTACTTC	CASSLEPGQSYEQYF
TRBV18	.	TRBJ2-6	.	TGTGCCAGCTCACCACTTTCTTATTCTGGGGCCAACGTCCTGACTTTC	CASSPLSYSGANVLTF
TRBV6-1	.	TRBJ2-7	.	TGTGCCAGCAGTGTTGCCAGCTCCTACGAGCAGTACTTC	CASSVASSYEQYF
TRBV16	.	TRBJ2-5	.	TGTGCCAGCAGCCAAAACAATCAAGAGACCCAGTACTTC	CASSQNNQETQYF
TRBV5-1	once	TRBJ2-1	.	TGCGCCAGCAGCTTGGACCCCGGGGCTAGCAATGAGCAGTTCTTC	CASSLDPGASNEQFF
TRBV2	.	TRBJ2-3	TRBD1	TGTGCCAGCACTCTAGTCAGGGGGAGCACAGATACGCAGTATTTT	CASTLVRGSTDTQYF
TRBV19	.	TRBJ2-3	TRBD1	TGTGCCAGTAGCCTTGTAGACAGGGGCCGGGATACGCAGTATTTT	CASSLVDRGRDTQYF
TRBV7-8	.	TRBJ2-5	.	TGTGCCAGCAGCTTACAGCCGGGGATGGAGACCCAGTACTTC	CASSLQPGMETQYF
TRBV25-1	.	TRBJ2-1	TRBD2	TGTGCCAGCAGTCGACTAGCGGGAGTCGAGCAGTTCTTC	CASSRLAGVEQFF
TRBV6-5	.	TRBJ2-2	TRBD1	TGTGCCGTCAGGGGGCCGCCGTCCGGGGAGCTGTTTTTT	CAVRGPPSGELFF
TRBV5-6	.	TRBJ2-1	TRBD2	TGTGCCAGCAGCTTACCCTTACTAGCGAATGAGCAGTTCTTC	CASSLPLLANEQFF
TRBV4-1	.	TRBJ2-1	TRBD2	TGCGCCAGCAGGGGACGGACTAGCGGGAATTTCTATGAGCAGTTCTTC	CASRGRTSGNFYEQFF
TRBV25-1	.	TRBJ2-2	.	TGTGCCAGCAGTGATCCCGCTGGGCAGGGGTACACCGGGGAGCTGTTTTTT	CASSDPAGQGYTGELFF
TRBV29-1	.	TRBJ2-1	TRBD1	TGCAGCGTTGTTCCCCCTACGGAGCGCTCAGGGGGTGAGCAGTTCTTC	CSVVPPTERSGGEQFF
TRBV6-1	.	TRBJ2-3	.	TGTGCCAGCAGTGAAGCGGCAGCAGATACGCAGTATTTT	CASSEAAADTQYF
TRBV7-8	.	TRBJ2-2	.	TGTGCCAGCAGCTTAGTGAAGACGAACACCGGGGAGCTGTTTTTT	CASSLVKTNTGELFF
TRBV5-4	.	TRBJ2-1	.	TGTGCCAGCAGCTTGAGTTTCGGGGGTTTGGGCAATGAGCAGTTCTTC	CASSLSFGGLGNEQFF
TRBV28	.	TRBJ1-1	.	TGTGCCAGCCTCCGGACGGTGAACACTGAAGCTTTCTTT	CASLRTVNTEAFF
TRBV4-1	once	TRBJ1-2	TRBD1	TGCGCCAGCAGCCAAGAGCAGGGGGGTTATGGCTACACCTTC	CASSQEQGGYGYTF
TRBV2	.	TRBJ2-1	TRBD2	TGTGCCAGCAGTGTAGCGGGAGGCTACGAGCAGTTCTTC	CASSVAGGYEQFF
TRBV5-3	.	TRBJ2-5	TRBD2	TGTGCCAGAAGCTTGCGGCTAGCGGGAGGGCAAGAGACCCAGTACTTC	CARSLRLAGGQETQYF